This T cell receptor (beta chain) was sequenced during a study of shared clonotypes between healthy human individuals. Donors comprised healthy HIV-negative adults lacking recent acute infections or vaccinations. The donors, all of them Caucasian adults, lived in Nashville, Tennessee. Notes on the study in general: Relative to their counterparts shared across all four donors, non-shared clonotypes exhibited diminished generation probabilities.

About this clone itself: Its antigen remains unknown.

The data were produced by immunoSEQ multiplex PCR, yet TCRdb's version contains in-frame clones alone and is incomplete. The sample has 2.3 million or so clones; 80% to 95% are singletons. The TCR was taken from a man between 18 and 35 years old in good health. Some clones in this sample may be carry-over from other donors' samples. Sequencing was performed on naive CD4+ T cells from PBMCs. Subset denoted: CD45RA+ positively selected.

The CDR3 spells CASSPTPGFSSYEQYF. CDR3 nucleotides: TGTGCCAGCTCACCGACCCCCGGGTTCAGCTCCTACGAGCAGTACTTC. The genes are TRBV18 and TRBJ2-7; the D is unclear. The CDR3 is 16 residues long. Trimming left V 3 bases short and J 0 bases short, with 15 bases between. Germline CDR1 KGHSH, CDR2 LQKENI.